The 18 T cell receptor beta chains presented below share a single source sample, sequenced in a study of graft-versus-host responses after intestinal transplantation. Only in-frame clones appear in the TCRdb table, and some are missing; sequencing was by immunoSEQ multiplex PCR. This sample has about 97,000 clones, with 80% to 95% found just once. Sequencing used PBMCs, obtained 453 days after intestinal transplant. All receptors come from a human patient who received an intestinal transplant, so some T cells may come from the graft donor.

This clone was detected only a few times. The rearrangement uses TRBV5-6 and TRBJ2-2; possibly TRBD2 for D (5 bases). CDR1 and CDR2 from the germline V gene are SGHDT and YYEEEE. The V end was cut by 2 bases, the J end by 7 bases, with 6 bases between. The CDR3 covers 12 residues. CDR3 in DNA: TGTGCCAGCAGCTTTCGGGGCGGGGAGCTGTTTTTT. Translated: CASSFRGGELFF.

The chain uses TRBV18 and TRBJ2-3, with D unclear. The V end was cut by 1 base, the J end by 0 bases, with 14 bases between. From germline, CDR1 is KGHSH and CDR2 LQKENI. The CDR3 runs to 17 residues. The CDR3 region has the DNA TGTGCCAGCTCACCACTTCTATACGGACCCAGCACAGATACGCAGTATTTT. It codes for CASSPLLYGPSTDTQYF.

CDR3 protein: CASSVAGTPNYGYTF. CDR3 coding DNA: TGTGCCAGCAGCGTAGCGGGGACGCCCAACTATGGCTACACCTTC. The genes are TRBV9 and TRBJ1-2; TRBD1 might be the D (5 bases). Germline CDR1 is SGDLS and CDR2 is YYNGEE. V was cut by 0 bases and J by 2 bases, with 11 bases left in between. There are 15 residues in the CDR3.

The gene calls are TRBV27 and TRBJ1-2; weak D call: TRBD1 (5 bases). The CDR3 loop spans 13 amino acids. V was cut by 8 bases and J by 9 bases, with 19 bases left in between. Looked up from germline, CDR1 is MNHEY and CDR2 is SMNVEV (reference sequence). The CDR3 nucleotides read TGTGCCAGCGGCCCGGGGCGTCCGTTCAGCTACACCTTC. Its translation: CASGPGRPFSYTF.

This clone was seen once. The CDR3 DNA is TGTGCCAGTAGCAACACCGGGACAGTGCCCCTCCACTTT. Translating gives CASSNTGTVPLHF. V gene TRBV19 combines with J gene TRBJ1-6; 7 nucleotides agree with TRBD1. V lost 6 bases and J lost 13; bases outside the gene matches: 9. The germline V gene has CDR1 LNHDA and CDR2 SQIVND (reference sequence). The CDR3 sequence is 13 residues long.

The chain recombines TRBV2 with TRBJ1-1; maybe TRBD1 (6 bases). The CDR3 has 16 amino acids. In germline, CDR1 is SNHLY, CDR2 FYNNEI. V gave up 6 bases and J gave up 0 bases, with 17 bases separating them. DNA of the CDR3: TGTGCCAGCAGGACCCCGGACAGATACATGAACACTGAAGCTTTCTTT. Translating it yields CASRTPDRYMNTEAFF.

The genes are TRBV5-1 and TRBJ2-3; 8 positions agree with TRBD2. Germline V gene lookup returns CDR1 SGHRS and CDR2 YFSETQ. The CDR3 covers 14 residues. J lost 4 bases, V lost 7 bases, and 8 bases had no gene match. The CDR3 sequence is CASRSGGSADTQYF. In DNA form, the CDR3 reads TGCGCCAGCCGAAGCGGGGGCTCCGCAGATACGCAGTATTTT. Full variable domain (missing parts from reference TRBV5-1 and TRBJ2-3): KAGVTQTPRYLIKTRGQQVTLSCSPISGHRSVSWYQQTPGQGLQFLFEYFSETQRNKGNFPGRFSGRQFSNSRSEMNVSTLELGDSALYLCASRSGGSADTQYFGPGTRLTVL.

The chain couples TRBV7-3 to TRBJ2-5, with D perhaps TRBD1 (5 bases). V was cut by 4 bases and J by 5 bases, with 11 bases left in between. CDR1 and CDR2 (germline): SGHTA, FQGTGA. CDR3 length: 13 amino acids. The CDR3 protein is CASSSHSGETQYF. The CDR3 nucleotides are TGTGCCAGCAGCTCACATTCAGGGGAGACCCAGTACTTC. Using reference TRBV7-3 and TRBJ2-5 for the parts outside the CDR3, the full variable domain is GAGVSQTPSNKVTEKGKYVELRCDPISGHTALYWYRQSLGQGPEFLIYFQGTGAADDSGLPNDRFFAVRPEGSVSTLKIQRTERGDSAVYLCASSSHSGETQYFGPGTRLLVL.

This clone was detected once. The chain combines TRBV9 with TRBJ2-3; 10 nucleotides line up with TRBD2. Losses at the gene ends were 9 bases for V and 1 base for J; bases not matched to a gene: 5. CDR1 SGDLS and CDR2 YYNGEE come from the germline V gene. The CDR3 is 14 amino acids. The CDR3 DNA reads as TGTGCCACATCCCTAGCGGGGGGCACAGATACGCAGTATTTT. This codes for CATSLAGGTDTQYF.

This clone was counted once. The rearrangement uses TRBV5-4 and TRBJ1-3; 8 positions match TRBD1. From germline, CDR1 is SGHNT and CDR2 YYREEE (reference sequence). The ends lost 1 base at V and 4 bases at J; junction bases unmatched: 10. CDR3 length equals 17 residues. The CDR3 loop is CASSLRSGTGGGNTIYF. The CDR3 nucleotides read TGTGCCAGCAGCTTGAGGTCCGGAACAGGGGGAGGAAACACCATATATTTT.

The J gene is TRBJ2-2, the V gene TRBV21-1. TRBV21-1 counts as a pseudogene. The CDR3 covers 13 residues. As DNA, the CDR3 is TGTGCCAGCAGCTTACGGGCCGCCGGGGAGCTGTTTTTT. As protein: CASSLRAAGELFF.

The gene calls are TRBV6-5 and TRBJ1-2; 7 bases match TRBD1. The V gene end was trimmed by 6 bases and the J gene end by 1 base; junction bases not matched to a gene: 5. The germline V gene has CDR1 MNHEY and CDR2 SVGAGI. The CDR3 covers 14 residues. The CDR3 sequence is CASRRGPDNYGYTF. CDR3 coding DNA: TGTGCCAGCAGAAGGGGGCCCGATAACTATGGCTACACCTTC.

The CDR3 loop reads CASSQAASQEQFF. For the CDR3, the DNA is TGCGCCAGCAGCCAAGCGGCTAGCCAAGAGCAGTTCTTC. V is TRBV4-1 and J is TRBJ2-1, with a weak D call TRBD2 (5 bases). Germline CDR1 MGHRA, CDR2 YSYEKL. V shed 1 base and J shed 10 bases, with 11 bases lying between them. This CDR3 is built from 13 residues.

DNA for the CDR3: TGTGCCAGCAGCTTAGGGATCACAGATACGCAGTATTTT. Translated: CASSLGITDTQYF. The rearrangement links TRBV7-8 to TRBJ2-3; no reliable D call. V was trimmed by 1 base and J by 2 bases, leaving 4 bases between them. The CDR3 extends over 13 amino acids. The germline CDR1 and CDR2 sequences are SGHVS and FQNEAQ.

The chain joins TRBV16 to TRBJ2-7, with 7 bases matching TRBD1. Per germline, CDR1 KGHSY and CDR2 FQNENV. This CDR3 spans 14 amino acids. Germline trimming cut 2 bases from V and 1 base from J; bases unmatched to any gene: 2. The CDR3 nucleotides read TGTGCCAGCAGCCAACGACAGGGTTCCTACGAGCAGTACTTC. Its protein product is CASSQRQGSYEQYF. Drawing the rest from reference TRBV16 and TRBJ2-7, the complete variable domain is GEEVAQTPKHLVRGEGQKAKLYCAPIKGHSYVFWYQQVLKNEFKFLISFQNENVFDETGMPKERFSAKCLPNSPCSLEIQATKLEDSAVYFCASSQRQGSYEQYFGPGTRLTVT.

This chain connects TRBV6-6 to TRBJ1-5; D is perhaps TRBD1 (5 bases). The CDR3 length is 13 residues. Trimming cost V 7 bases and J 3 bases, with 10 bases left between them. Germline V gene lookup returns CDR1 MNHNY and CDR2 SVGAGI (reference sequence). The CDR3 here is CASKDTVNQPQHF. Written as DNA, the CDR3 is TGTGCCAGCAAGGACACAGTCAATCAGCCCCAGCATTTT.

The chain employs TRBV2 and TRBJ2-7, with D uncertain. The CDR3 runs to 13 residues. Germline V gene lookup returns CDR1 SNHLY and CDR2 FYNNEI. The V end lost 7 bases, the J end lost 2 bases, and 12 bases lay between the germline ends. The CDR3 DNA sequence: TGTGCCAGCATCCTAGGGATGACCTACGAGCAGTACTTC. It codes for CASILGMTYEQYF. The full variable domain, its missing parts supplied by reference TRBV2 and TRBJ2-7, is EPEVTQTPSHQVTQMGQEVILRCVPISNHLYFYWYRQILGQKVEFLVSFYNNEISEKSEIFDDQFSVERPDGSNFTLKIRSTKLEDSAMYFCASILGMTYEQYFGPGTRLTVT.

The chain has TRBV7-9 and TRBJ2-5; 8 bases fit TRBD2. V lost 5 bases to trimming and J lost 4 bases; unmatched junction nucleotides: 6. The CDR3 contains 14 residues. CDR1 and CDR2 from the germline V gene are SEHNR and FQNEAQ (reference sequence). CDR3 sequence reads: CASSQAGGAETQYF. DNA of the CDR3: TGTGCCAGCAGCCAGGCGGGGGGCGCAGAGACCCAGTACTTC. Together with reference TRBV7-9 and TRBJ2-5, the CDR3 gives the full variable domain: DTGVSQNPRHKITKRGQNVTFRCDPISEHNRLYWYRQTLGQGPEFLTYFQNEAQLEKSRLLSDRFSAERPKGSFSTLEIQRTEQGDSAMYLCASSQAGGAETQYFGPGTRLLVL.